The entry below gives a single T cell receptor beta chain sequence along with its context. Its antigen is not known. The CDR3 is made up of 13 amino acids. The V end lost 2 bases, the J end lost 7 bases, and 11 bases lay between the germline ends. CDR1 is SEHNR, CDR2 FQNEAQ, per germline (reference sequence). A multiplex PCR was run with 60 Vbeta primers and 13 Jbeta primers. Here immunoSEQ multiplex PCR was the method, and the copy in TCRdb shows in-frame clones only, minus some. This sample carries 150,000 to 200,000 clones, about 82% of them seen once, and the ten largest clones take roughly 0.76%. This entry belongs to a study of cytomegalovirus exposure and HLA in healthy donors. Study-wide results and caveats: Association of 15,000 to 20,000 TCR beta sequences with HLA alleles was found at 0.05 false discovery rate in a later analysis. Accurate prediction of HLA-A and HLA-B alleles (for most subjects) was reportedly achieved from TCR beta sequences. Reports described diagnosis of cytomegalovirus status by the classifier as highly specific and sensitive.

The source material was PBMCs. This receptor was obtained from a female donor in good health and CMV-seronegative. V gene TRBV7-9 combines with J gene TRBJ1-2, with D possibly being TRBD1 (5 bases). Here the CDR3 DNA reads TGTGCCAGCAGCTTATCAGGGCCAGGTGGCTACACCTTC. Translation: CASSLSGPGGYTF.